Sequencing of this TCR beta chain was carried out in a study of blood T cell repertoires in COVID-19. On the study more broadly: Acute and convalescent COVID-19 samples came from the United States, Italy and Spain. Sources were T cells, B-cell-depleted T cells, or PBMCs; the material itself was cDNA or gDNA.

This CDR3 has 13 amino acids. CDR1 and CDR2 from the germline V gene are SGDLS and YYNGEE. Trimming removed 0 bases from V and 6 bases from J; junction bases left unmatched: 3. Original processing methods: Reference gene primers were amplified, and this amplification served to estimate nucleated cell counts. Only in-frame clones appear in the TCRdb table, and some are missing; sequencing was by immunoSEQ multiplex PCR. V and J calls and clone size are as listed in that table; D and trimming were resolved from the DNA. The data hold 310,000 or so clones, with about 82% observed a single time. This sequence was found in a woman between 45 and 60 years old with acute or convalescent COVID-19. The sample taken for sequencing was peripheral blood. This sequence joins TRBV9 and TRBJ2-7; 7 bases agree with TRBD2. CDR3 loop: CASSVATSSEQYF. CDR3 DNA sequence: TGTGCCAGCAGCGTAGCGACTAGCTCCGAGCAGTACTTC.